This paragraph reports one T cell receptor (beta chain). Germline values: CDR1 SGHTA, CDR2 FQGNSA. The V end was cut by 0 bases, the J end by 2 bases, with 9 bases between. The CDR3 length is 15 residues. These data come from a study of response to subunit inactivated influenza vaccine. TCRdb re-derived calls from the RT-PCR reads in MiXCR, one entry per CDR3 protein. The sample has 490,000 or so distinct CDR3 sequences; about 8% are singletons. The receptor's source is a man in his fifties or sixties who received an inactivated influenza vaccine. The sample in question was PBMCs from blood, obtained roughly 24 months after vaccination. The chain employs TRBV7-2 and TRBJ2-3; D is perhaps TRBD1 (6 bases). CDR3 sequence reads: CASSLAPGATDTQYF. The CDR3, as DNA: TGTGCCAGCAGCTTAGCCCCAGGGGCCACAGATACGCAGTATTTT.